This TCR beta chain derives from a study of OX40 agonist ivuxolimab in advanced cancers. Trimming at V came to 5 bases and at J to 2 bases, leaving 5 bases not matched to a gene. Per the germline V gene, CDR1 is SEHNR and CDR2 is FQNEAQ (reference sequence). The CDR3 totals 14 residues. Sequenced by immunoSEQ multiplex PCR; TCRdb stores in-frame clones only, minus some. The sample lists roughly 80,000 clones, 80% to 90% occurring once. The sequence was collected from an adult with an advanced solid tumor such as melanoma, head and neck, liver or kidney cancer. The chain couples TRBV7-9 to TRBJ2-5, with TRBD1 matching over 7 bases. Sequencing used CD4+ or CD8+ T cells sorted from blood, obtained in a trial of the OX40 agonist ivuxolimab. The CDR3 is CASSHTDRQETQYF. In DNA form, the CDR3 reads TGTGCCAGCAGCCATACGGACAGGCAAGAGACCCAGTACTTC.